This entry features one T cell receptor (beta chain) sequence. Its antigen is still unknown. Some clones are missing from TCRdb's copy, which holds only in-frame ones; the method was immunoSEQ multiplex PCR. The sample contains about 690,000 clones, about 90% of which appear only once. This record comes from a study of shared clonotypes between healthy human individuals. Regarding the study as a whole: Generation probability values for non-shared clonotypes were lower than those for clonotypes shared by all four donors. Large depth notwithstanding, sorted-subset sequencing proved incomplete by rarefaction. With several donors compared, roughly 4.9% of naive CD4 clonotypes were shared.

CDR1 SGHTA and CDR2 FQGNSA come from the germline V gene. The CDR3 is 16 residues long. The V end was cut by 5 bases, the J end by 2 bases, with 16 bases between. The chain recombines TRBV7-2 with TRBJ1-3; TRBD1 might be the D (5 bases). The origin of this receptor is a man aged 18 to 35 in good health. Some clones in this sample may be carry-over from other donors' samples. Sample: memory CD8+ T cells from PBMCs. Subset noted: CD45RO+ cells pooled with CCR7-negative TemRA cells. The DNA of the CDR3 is TGTGCCAGCAGCCCGGAGGCGGGGGGAACTGGAAACACCATATATTTT. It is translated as CASSPEAGGTGNTIYF. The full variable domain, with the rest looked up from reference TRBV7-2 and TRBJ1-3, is GAGVSQSPSNKVTEKGKDVELRCDPISGHTALYWYRQSLGQGLEFLIYFQGNSAPDKSGLPSDRFSAERTGGSVSTLTIQRTQQEDSAVYLCASSPEAGGTGNTIYFGEGSWLTVV.